The present TCR beta chain was sequenced within a study of blood T cells in healthy people across ages. Through a sample-barcoded 5' primer and a J-beta primer mix, a second PCR was run for roughly 7 to 11 cycles. TCRdb reanalysed the 5' RACE reads using MiXCR and keeps one entry per CDR3 protein. The sample records 1,800,000 or so distinct CDR3 sequences, about two fifths being singletons. Germline CDR1 SQVTM, CDR2 ANQGSEA. The V end lost 0 bases, the J end lost 10 bases, and 15 bases lay between the germline ends. This CDR3 is 13 amino acids long. The sequenced sample consisted of blood. J is TRBJ1-1 and V is TRBV29-1; D may be TRBD1 (5 bases). The sequence derives from a human donor in good health. The CDR3 loop reads CSVEEAGGGVAFF. CDR3 bases: TGCAGCGTTGAAGAGGCTGGGGGGGGTGTAGCTTTCTTT.